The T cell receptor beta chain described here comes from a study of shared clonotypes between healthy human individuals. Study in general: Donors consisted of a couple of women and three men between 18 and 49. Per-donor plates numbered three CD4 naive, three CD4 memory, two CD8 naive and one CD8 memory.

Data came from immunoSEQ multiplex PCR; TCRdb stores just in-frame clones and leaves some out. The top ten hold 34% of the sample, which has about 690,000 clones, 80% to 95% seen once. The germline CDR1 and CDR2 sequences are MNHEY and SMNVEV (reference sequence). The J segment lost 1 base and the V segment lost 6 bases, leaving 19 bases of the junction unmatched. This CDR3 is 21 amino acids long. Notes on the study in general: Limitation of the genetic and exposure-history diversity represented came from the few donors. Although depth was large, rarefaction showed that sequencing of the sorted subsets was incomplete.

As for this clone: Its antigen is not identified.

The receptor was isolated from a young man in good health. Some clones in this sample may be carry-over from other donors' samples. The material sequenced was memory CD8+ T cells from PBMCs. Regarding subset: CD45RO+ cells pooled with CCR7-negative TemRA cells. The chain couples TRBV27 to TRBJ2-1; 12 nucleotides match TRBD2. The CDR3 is CASRPPVGGGGLAGSYNEQFF. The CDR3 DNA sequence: TGTGCCAGCAGACCACCAGTGGGTGGGGGGGGACTAGCGGGTTCCTACAATGAGCAGTTCTTC.